The text below deals with one TCR beta chain. Its antigen is as yet unknown. This CDR3 spans 14 amino acids. Germline CDR1 reads SGHAT; CDR2 reads FQNNGV. The V gene end was trimmed by 7 bases and the J gene end by 5 bases; junction bases not matched to a gene: 4. The data were taken from a study of cytomegalovirus exposure and HLA in healthy donors. Study-wide results and caveats: The study dropped some indistinguishable V segments, TRBV6-2 and TRBV6-3 among them.

With 60 Vbeta and 13 Jbeta primers, the PCR was carried out. Here immunoSEQ multiplex PCR was the method, and the copy in TCRdb shows in-frame clones only, minus some. The sample shows around 150,000 clones, over 70% of them seen only once. The clonotype was recovered from a woman in her 40s in good health and CMV-seronegative. Sequenced sample: PBMCs. The chain links TRBV11-2 to TRBJ1-6; TRBD1 matches at 8 bases. For the CDR3, the DNA is TGTGCCAGCACCCGGACAGGGAATAATTCACCCCTCCACTTT. This gives the protein CASTRTGNNSPLHF.